This T cell receptor (beta chain) was retrieved from a study of CD8 T cells in ankylosing spondylitis. The germline V gene has CDR1 ENHRY and CDR2 SYGVKD. Trimming took 9 bases from V and 3 from J, leaving 17 bases between them. The CDR3 has 15 residues. This clonotype occurred many times. What it binds is unknown. TCRdb re-called the 5' RACE reads through MiXCR, storing one row per CDR3 protein. This sample has about 240,000 distinct CDR3 sequences, with over 8.5% found just once. Study-wide points: Seemingly distinctive of ankylosing spondylitis blood was a TCR beta motif formed by eight highly homologous variants. Significant enrichment of disease-linked clones was reported in matched ankylosing spondylitis synovial fluid.

This TCR was recovered from a male donor with ankylosing spondylitis or in good health (not recorded which). Sequences were obtained from blood, either unsorted or a sorted T cell fraction (not recorded which). The chain combines TRBV10-3 with TRBJ2-2; no clear D. CDR3 DNA: TGTGCCATACGAGCCCCTGGATACGACACCGGGGAGCTGTTTTTT. It encodes CAIRAPGYDTGELFF.